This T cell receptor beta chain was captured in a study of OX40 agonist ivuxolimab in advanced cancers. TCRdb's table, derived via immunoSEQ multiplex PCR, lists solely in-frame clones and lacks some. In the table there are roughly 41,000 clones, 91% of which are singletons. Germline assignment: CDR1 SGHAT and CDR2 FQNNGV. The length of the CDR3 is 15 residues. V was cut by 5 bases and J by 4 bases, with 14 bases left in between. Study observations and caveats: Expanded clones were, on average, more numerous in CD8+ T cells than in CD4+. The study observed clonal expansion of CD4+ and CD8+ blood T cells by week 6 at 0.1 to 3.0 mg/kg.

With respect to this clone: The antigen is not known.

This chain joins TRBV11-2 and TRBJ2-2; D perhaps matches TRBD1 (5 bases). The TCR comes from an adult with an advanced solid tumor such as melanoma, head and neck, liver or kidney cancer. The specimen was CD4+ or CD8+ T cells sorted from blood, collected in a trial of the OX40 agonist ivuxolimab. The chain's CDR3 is CASSPQGDGTGELFF. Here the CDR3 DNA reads TGTGCCAGCAGCCCCCAGGGCGATGGCACCGGGGAGCTGTTTTTT.